This T cell receptor beta chain originates from a study of T-cell reconstitution after alpha-beta-depleted transplantation in children. V lost 6 bases, J lost 2 bases, and 3 bases stayed unmatched. Germline CDR1 is SGHTA and CDR2 is FQGNSA. The CDR3 spans 16 residues. The authors prepared the TCRbeta library with unique molecular identifiers. A single record per CDR3 protein comes from TCRdb applying MiXCR to the PCR reads. Here the sample spans hundreds of thousands of distinct CDR3 sequences, roughly 17% being singletons. This specimen was PBMCs from the stem cell graft donor, taken from the stem cell graft. This chain joins TRBV7-2 and TRBJ1-6; 11 nucleotides agree with TRBD1. The receptor was derived from a human donor who donated a stem cell graft to a child with acute myeloid leukemia. This CDR3 is CASREGQGAYNSPLHF. DNA of the CDR3: TGTGCCAGCAGGGAGGGACAGGGGGCCTATAATTCACCCCTCCACTTT.